One and the same sample provided the 18 T cell receptor beta chains below, sequenced in a study of shared clonotypes between healthy human individuals (dated by TCRdb to the early 2020s). Library construction relied on the immunoSEQ multiplex PCR assay. As stored in TCRdb, this immuneACCESS dataset retains in-frame rearrangements with V and J assigned. A fraction of the clones does not appear; measured against another copy, unresolved V genes explain less than half of the discrepancy, and the remainder lacks a known reason. The sample table holds roughly 2 million clones, of which approximately 94% were seen once. Approximately 0.13% of the sample goes to the ten largest clones. Sequencing input: naive CD4+ T cells sorted from blood. This specimen's cell subset or site label, per the study, means: CD45RA+ positively selected. These receptors were obtained from a man between 18 and 35 years old in good health.

This rearrangement joins TRBV14 to TRBJ2-1; 9 bases are a match to TRBD1. CDR1 and CDR2 (germline): SGHDN, FVKESK. V dropped 0 bases and J dropped 0; count of bases not matched to a gene: 18. This CDR3 contains 22 residues. The CDR3 reads CASSQDSLRGQGSKSSYNEQFF. The CDR3 bases are TGTGCCAGCAGCCAAGACTCCTTGAGGGGACAGGGCTCCAAGAGCTCCTACAATGAGCAGTTCTTC.

CDR3: CASSPQPLAGGTTGELFF. The DNA of the CDR3 is TGCGCCAGCAGCCCCCAACCACTAGCGGGGGGAACTACCGGGGAGCTGTTTTTT. The chain links TRBV5-1 to TRBJ2-2, with 12 bases matching TRBD2. From germline, CDR1 is SGHRS and CDR2 YFSETQ. This CDR3 is 18 amino acids long. The trim removed 4 bases at V and 5 bases at J, leaving 12 bases unmatched.

This chain uses TRBV7-2 with TRBJ2-7; 8 nucleotides align to TRBD1. CDR1 and CDR2 from the germline V gene are SGHTA and FQGNSA. The CDR3 runs to 15 residues. V gave up 4 bases and J gave up 1 base; unmatched junction bases: 6. The CDR3 DNA is TGTGCCAGCAGCTATCGGACAGGGATTTCCTACGAGCAGTACTTC. It is translated as CASSYRTGISYEQYF.

The rearrangement uses TRBV6-5 and TRBJ1-2; 8 positions match TRBD1. V was pared by 6 bases and J by 8 bases, with 8 bases of the junction left unmatched. Germline assignment: CDR1 MNHEY and CDR2 SVGAGI. The CDR3 totals 13 residues. The CDR3 coding sequence is TGTGCCAGCAGCAGGGACAGGCTTGGCGGCTACACCTTC. It specifies CASSRDRLGGYTF.

The rearrangement links TRBV6-6 to TRBJ2-4; D possibly corresponds to TRBD1 (6 bases). Germline CDR1 MNHNY, CDR2 SVGAGI (reference sequence). CDR3 size: 14 residues. Trimming took 8 bases from V and 5 from J, leaving 16 bases between them. CDR3 DNA sequence: TGTGCCAGCCAGGGGCACTTATCCGAAAACATTCAGTACTTC. Amino acids: CASQGHLSENIQYF.

The chain carries TRBV6-5 and TRBJ1-1; D is ambiguous. The CDR3 has 15 residues. CDR1 and CDR2 from the germline V gene are MNHEY and SVGAGI. The ends were cut back, 1 base at V and 1 base at J, with 10 bases in the middle. CDR3 nucleotide sequence: TGTGCCAGCAGTTACTATGGCACCAAGAACACTGAAGCTTTCTTT. Translating gives CASSYYGTKNTEAFF.

The genes are TRBV5-4 and TRBJ2-1, with 10 bases matching TRBD2. The germline gives CDR1 SGHNT, CDR2 YYREEE (reference sequence). The CDR3 is 15 residues long. V gave up 2 bases and J gave up 7 bases; unmatched junction bases: 6. The chain's CDR3 is CASSFPSGSGNEQFF. The CDR3 DNA follows: TGTGCCAGCAGCTTCCCTAGCGGGAGTGGGAATGAGCAGTTCTTC.

This clone was detected only a few times. V gene TRBV6-6 combines with J gene TRBJ1-1; no clear D gene. Trimming removed 7 bases at V and 1 base at J, with 10 bases between. CDR1 and CDR2 from the germline V gene are MNHNY and SVGAGI (reference sequence). This CDR3 region has 13 residues. Here the CDR3 DNA reads TGTGCCAGCACCCAGACCCAGAACACTGAAGCTTTCTTT. Translated: CASTQTQNTEAFF.

The chain joins TRBV5-1 to TRBJ2-7; D gene unclear. The CDR3 runs 15 residues. Germline CDR1 reads SGHRS; CDR2 reads YFSETQ. Trimming removed 0 bases at V and 0 bases at J, with 10 bases between. The CDR3 DNA sequence: TGCGCCAGCAGCTTGGATCTGGCCCGCTCCTACGAGCAGTACTTC. It codes for CASSLDLARSYEQYF.

The chain joins TRBV19 to TRBJ2-6, with TRBD1 identical over 8 bases. This CDR3 has 17 residues. The germline V gene encodes CDR1 LNHDA and CDR2 SQIVND (reference sequence). J lost 0 bases, V lost 1 base, and 2 bases had no gene match. The CDR3 is CASSIGGTGSGANVLTF. The DNA of the CDR3 is TGTGCCAGTAGTATAGGCGGGACAGGCTCTGGGGCCAACGTCCTGACTTTC. The entire variable domain, with the rest obtained from reference TRBV19 and TRBJ2-6, is as follows: DGGITQSPKYLFRKEGQNVTLSCEQNLNHDAMYWYRQDPGQGLRLIYYSQIVNDFQKGDIAEGYSVSREKKESFPLTVTSAQKNPTAFYLCASSIGGTGSGANVLTFGAGSRLTVL.

The chain employs TRBV5-4 and TRBJ2-4, with D perhaps assigned TRBD1 or TRBD2 (5 bases each). The CDR3 has 15 residues. The V gene lost 2 bases and the J gene lost 0 bases, with 9 bases spanning the gap. CDR1 is SGHNT and CDR2 is YYREEE in the germline V gene (reference sequence). The CDR3 spells CASSFEGLAKNIQYF. Here the CDR3 DNA reads TGTGCCAGCAGCTTTGAGGGGCTAGCCAAAAACATTCAGTACTTC.

The chain has TRBV2 and TRBJ2-1, with a possible D match to TRBD2 (6 bases). CDR3 length: 13 residues. Germline V CDR1 and CDR2: SNHLY, FYNNEI. The V end lost 6 bases, the J end lost 10 bases, and 16 bases lay between the germline ends. CDR3 nucleotide sequence: TGTGCCAGCAGATCCTGGGACTCTTCGGAGCAGTTCTTC. Translated: CASRSWDSSEQFF.

The chain has TRBV5-1 and TRBJ2-1; D gene uncertain. The CDR3 length is 15 residues. Germline assignment: CDR1 SGHRS and CDR2 YFSETQ. The ends were cut back, 1 base at V and 6 bases at J, with 14 bases in the middle. The CDR3 DNA is TGCGCCAGCAGCTTGTTGACGGACCTACTCAATGAGCAGTTCTTC. This sequence encodes CASSLLTDLLNEQFF.

This chain uses TRBV9 with TRBJ2-7; D may be TRBD2 (7 bases). With 3 bases removed from V and 2 bases from J, the gap between germline ends came to 12 bases. The CDR3 has 14 residues. Per the germline V gene, CDR1 is SGDLS and CDR2 is YYNGEE. This CDR3 is CASSGGGAAYEQYF. The CDR3 DNA sequence: TGTGCCAGCAGCGGGGGGGGCGCGGCCTACGAGCAGTACTTC.

The J gene is TRBJ2-1, the V gene TRBV5-6; D unresolved. The CDR3 covers 13 residues. The V end was cut by 5 bases, the J end by 0 bases, with 6 bases between. CDR1 is SGHDT and CDR2 is YYEEEE in the germline V gene. The CDR3 sequence: CASSPYSYNEQFF. DNA of the CDR3: TGTGCCAGCAGTCCTTACTCCTACAATGAGCAGTTCTTC. The whole variable domain, remainder taken from reference TRBV5-6 and TRBJ2-1, is DAGVTQSPTHLIKTRGQQVTLRCSPKSGHDTVSWYQQALGQGPQFIFQYYEEEERQRGNFPDRFSGHQFPNYSSELNVNALLLGDSALYLCASSPYSYNEQFFGPGTRLTVL.

This chain links TRBV18 with TRBJ2-7; D possibly corresponds to TRBD1 (6 bases). CDR1 and CDR2 (germline): KGHSH, LQKENI. The CDR3 sequence is 13 residues long. V lost 2 bases to trimming and J lost 3 bases, with 8 bases between them. Here the CDR3 reads CASSPDRNYEQYF. The CDR3 bases are TGTGCCAGCTCACCAGACAGGAACTACGAGCAGTACTTC.

V gene TRBV30 combines with J gene TRBJ2-7; D may be TRBD1 (5 bases). V dropped 3 bases and J dropped 2 bases, with 14 bases sitting between them. Germline CDR1 reads GTSNPN; CDR2 reads SVGIG (reference sequence). The CDR3 consists of 14 residues. CDR3 in DNA: TGTGCCTGGAGAGGGGATTTCCGTACCTACGAGCAGTACTTC. It is translated as CAWRGDFRTYEQYF.

The J gene is TRBJ2-1, the V gene TRBV2; 8 nucleotides line up with TRBD1. This CDR3 has 13 residues. Germline CDR1 and CDR2: SNHLY and FYNNEI. V shed 6 bases, J shed 2 bases, and the junction held 0 bases outside the gene matches. CDR3: CASRDRAYNEQFF. In DNA, the CDR3 is TGTGCCAGCAGGGACAGGGCCTACAATGAGCAGTTCTTC. The full variable domain, with the rest looked up from reference TRBV2 and TRBJ2-1, is EPEVTQTPSHQVTQMGQEVILRCVPISNHLYFYWYRQILGQKVEFLVSFYNNEISEKSEIFDDQFSVERPDGSNFTLKIRSTKLEDSAMYFCASRDRAYNEQFFGPGTRLTVL.